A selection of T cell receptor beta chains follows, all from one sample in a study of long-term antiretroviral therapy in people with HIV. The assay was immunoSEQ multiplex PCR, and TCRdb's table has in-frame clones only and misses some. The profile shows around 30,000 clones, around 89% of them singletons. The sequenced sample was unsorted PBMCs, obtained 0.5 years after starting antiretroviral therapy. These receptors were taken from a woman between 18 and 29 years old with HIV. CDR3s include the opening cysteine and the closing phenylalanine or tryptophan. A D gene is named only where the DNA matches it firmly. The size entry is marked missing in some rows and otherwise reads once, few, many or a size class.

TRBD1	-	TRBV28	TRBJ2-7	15	TGTGCCAGCAGTTTAGTTGGACAGGGGGCGGTCGAGCAGTACTTC	CASSLVGQGAVEQYF
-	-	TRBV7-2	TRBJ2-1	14	TGTGCCAGCAGCTTATCTCGCGGGATAGATGAGCAGTTCTTC	CASSLSRGIDEQFF
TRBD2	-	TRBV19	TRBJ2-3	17	TGTGCCAGTAGTATCCTGACTAGCGGGAGTAGTACAGATACGCAGTATTTT	CASSILTSGSSTDTQYF
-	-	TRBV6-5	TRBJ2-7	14	TGTGCCAGCAGTTCCGGGAACCTTCCCTACGAGCAGTACTTC	CASSSGNLPYEQYF
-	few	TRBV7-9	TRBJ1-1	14	TGTGCCAGCAGCTTTCCCGGAAAGAACACTGAAGCTTTCTTT	CASSFPGKNTEAFF
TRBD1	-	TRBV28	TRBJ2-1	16	TGTGCCAGCAGGGAGGGCCAGGGGGCGTCCTACAATGAGCAGTTCTTC	CASREGQGASYNEQFF
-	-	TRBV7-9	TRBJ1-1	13	TGTGCCAGCAGCTTAGAAACAGGCGGGGGAACTTTCTTT	CASSLETGGGTFF
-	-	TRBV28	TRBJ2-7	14	TGTGCCAGCAGTTCTCAGGGGATTCTCTACGAGCAGTACTTC	CASSSQGILYEQYF
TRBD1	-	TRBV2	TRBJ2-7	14	TGTGCCAGCAGTTTGGACAGGGCCGCCTACGAGCAGTACTTC	CASSLDRAAYEQYF
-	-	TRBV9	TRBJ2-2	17	TGTGCCAGCAGCGTAAACTTCGTGGGAGTAAACACCGGGGAGCTGTTTTTT	CASSVNFVGVNTGELFF
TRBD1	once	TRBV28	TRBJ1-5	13	TGTGCCAGCAGGACAGGGCCTAATCAGCCCCAGCATTTT	CASRTGPNQPQHF
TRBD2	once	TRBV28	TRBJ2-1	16	TGTGCCAGCAGTCCTGCTAGCGGGAGTGCCTACAATGAGCAGTTCTTC	CASSPASGSAYNEQFF
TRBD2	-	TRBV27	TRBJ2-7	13	TGTGCCAGCAGTTGGGGAGGGGTTTACGAGCAGTACTTC	CASSWGGVYEQYF
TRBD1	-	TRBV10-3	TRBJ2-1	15	TGTGCCATCACCGCTGGGACAGGCGAATCGGATGAGCAGTTCTTC	CAITAGTGESDEQFF
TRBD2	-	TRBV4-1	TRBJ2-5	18	TGCGCCAGCAGCCAAGAATTACTAGCGGGAGTTGTAGGGGAGACCCAGTACTTC	CASSQELLAGVVGETQYF
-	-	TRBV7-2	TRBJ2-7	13	TGTGCCAGCAGCCCCTCGGGGGCCTACGAGCAGTACTTC	CASSPSGAYEQYF
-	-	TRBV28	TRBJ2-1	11	TGTGCCAGCAGTTTCAGTGATGAGCAGTTCTTC	CASSFSDEQFF
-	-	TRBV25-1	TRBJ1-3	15	TGTGCCAGCAGGGGAGAAGACAGCTCTGGAAACACCATATATTTT	CASRGEDSSGNTIYF
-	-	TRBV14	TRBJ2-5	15	TGTGCCAGCAGCCAATTCCTCCTAGCTGGGGAGACCCAGTACTTC	CASSQFLLAGETQYF
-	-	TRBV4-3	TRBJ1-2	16	TGCGCCAGCAGCCAAGTACTAAGGGAACATGGCTATGGCTACACCTTC	CASSQVLREHGYGYTF
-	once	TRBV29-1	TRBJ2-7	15	TGCAGCGTTTCGGAGCCTGGGGCCTTGGACTACGAGCAGTACTTC	CSVSEPGALDYEQYF
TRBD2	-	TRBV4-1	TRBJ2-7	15	TGCGCCAGCAGCCATCGCCTAGCGGGAAGCTACGAGCAGTACTTC	CASSHRLAGSYEQYF
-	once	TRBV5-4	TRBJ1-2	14	TGTGCCAGCAGCTCGGGTCTGGGGGACTATGGCTACACCTTC	CASSSGLGDYGYTF
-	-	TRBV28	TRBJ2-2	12	TGTGCCAGCAGTTTATGGGGAAGGGAGCTGTTTTTT	CASSLWGRELFF
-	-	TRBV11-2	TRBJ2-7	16	TGTGCCAGCAGCTTAGAGTCGGGCCCCTGGCCCTACGAGCAGTACTTC	CASSLESGPWPYEQYF
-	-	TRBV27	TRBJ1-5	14	TGTGCCAGCAGTCATCGGGATAGCAATCAGCCCCAGCATTTT	CASSHRDSNQPQHF
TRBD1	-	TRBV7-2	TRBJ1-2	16	TGTGCCAGCAGCTTACAACAGGGGCGCCCTAACTATGGCTACACCTTC	CASSLQQGRPNYGYTF
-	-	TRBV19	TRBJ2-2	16	TGTGCCAGTAGTATAAAGGTCGGAACAGGTCCCGGGGAGCTGTTTTTT	CASSIKVGTGPGELFF
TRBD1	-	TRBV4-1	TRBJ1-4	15	TGCGCCAGCAGCCAAGATAGTGGAGGGGGCGTAAAACTGTTTTTT	CASSQDSGGGVKLFF
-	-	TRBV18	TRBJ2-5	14	TGTGCCAGCTCACCACGAGGCGAACAAGAGACCCAGTACTTC	CASSPRGEQETQYF
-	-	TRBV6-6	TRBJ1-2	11	TGTGCCAGCAGTTACCAGCCCGGCTACACCTTC	CASSYQPGYTF
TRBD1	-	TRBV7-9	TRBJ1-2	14	TGTGCCAGCAACTGGACTGAGACAGGGGATGGCTACACCTTC	CASNWTETGDGYTF
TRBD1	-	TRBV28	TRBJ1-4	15	TGTGCCAGCAGTTTACTACAGGGGTTGAGCGAAAAACTGTTTTTT	CASSLLQGLSEKLFF
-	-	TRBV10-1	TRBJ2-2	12	TGCGCCAGCAGTGAAAGTACGGGGGAGCTGTTTTTT	CASSESTGELFF
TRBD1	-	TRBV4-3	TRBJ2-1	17	TGCGCCAGCAGCCAAGAGAAGCCCCGGGACAGGGAAAATGAGCAGTTCTTC	CASSQEKPRDRENEQFF
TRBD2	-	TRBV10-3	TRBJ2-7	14	TGTGCCATCATGGGGGGGGACGGAATCTACGAGCAGTACTTC	CAIMGGDGIYEQYF
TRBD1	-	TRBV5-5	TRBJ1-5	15	TGTGCCAGCAGCTTTGACAGGGATAGCAATCAGCCCCAGCATTTT	CASSFDRDSNQPQHF
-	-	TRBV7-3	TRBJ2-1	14	TGTGCCAGCAGCTTAAGAGGAGGCGCGCTTGAGCAGTTCTTC	CASSLRGGALEQFF
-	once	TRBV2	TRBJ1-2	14	TGTGCCAGCAGTGAAGCAGGGGCAGGGCGTCGCTACACCTTC	CASSEAGAGRRYTF